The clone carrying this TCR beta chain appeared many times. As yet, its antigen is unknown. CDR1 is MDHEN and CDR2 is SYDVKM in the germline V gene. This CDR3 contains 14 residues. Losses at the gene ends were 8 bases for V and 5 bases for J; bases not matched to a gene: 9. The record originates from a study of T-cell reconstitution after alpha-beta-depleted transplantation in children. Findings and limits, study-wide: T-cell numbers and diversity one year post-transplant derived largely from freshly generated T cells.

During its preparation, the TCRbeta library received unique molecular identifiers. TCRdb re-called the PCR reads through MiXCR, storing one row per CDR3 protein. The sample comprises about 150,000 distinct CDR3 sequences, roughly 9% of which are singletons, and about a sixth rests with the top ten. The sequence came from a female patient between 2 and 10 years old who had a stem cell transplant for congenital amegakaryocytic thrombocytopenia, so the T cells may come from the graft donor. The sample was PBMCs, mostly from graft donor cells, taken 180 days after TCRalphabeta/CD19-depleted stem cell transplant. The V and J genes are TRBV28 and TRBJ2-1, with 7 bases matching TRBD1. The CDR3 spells CASGDRGPNNEQFF. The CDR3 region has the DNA TGTGCCAGCGGAGATAGGGGGCCGAACAATGAGCAGTTCTTC. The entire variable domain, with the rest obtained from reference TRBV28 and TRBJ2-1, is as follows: DVKVTQSSRYLVKRTGEKVFLECVQDMDHENMFWYRQDPGLGLRLIYFSYDVKMKEKGDIPEGYSVSREKKERFSLILESASTNQTSMYLCASGDRGPNNEQFFGPGTRLTVL.